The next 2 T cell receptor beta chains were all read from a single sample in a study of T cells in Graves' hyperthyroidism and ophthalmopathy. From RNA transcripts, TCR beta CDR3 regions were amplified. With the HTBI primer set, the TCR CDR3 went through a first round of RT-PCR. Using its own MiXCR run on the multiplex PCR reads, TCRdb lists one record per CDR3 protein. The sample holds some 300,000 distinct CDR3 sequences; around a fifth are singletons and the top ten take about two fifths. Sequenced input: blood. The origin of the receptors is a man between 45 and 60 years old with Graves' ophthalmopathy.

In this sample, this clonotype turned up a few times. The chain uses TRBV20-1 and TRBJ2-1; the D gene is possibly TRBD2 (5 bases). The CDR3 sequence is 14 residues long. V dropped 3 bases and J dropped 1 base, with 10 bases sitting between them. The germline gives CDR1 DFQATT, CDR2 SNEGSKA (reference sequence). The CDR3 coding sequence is TGCAGTGCTAGCAGACTAAGGTCCTACAATGAGCAGTTCTTC. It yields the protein CSASRLRSYNEQFF.

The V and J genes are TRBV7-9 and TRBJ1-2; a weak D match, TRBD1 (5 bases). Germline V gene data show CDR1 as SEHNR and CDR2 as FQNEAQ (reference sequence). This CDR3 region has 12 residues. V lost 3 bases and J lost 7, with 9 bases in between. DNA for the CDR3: TGTGCCAGCAGCTTGGCAGGGAGTGGCTACACCTTC. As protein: CASSLAGSGYTF.